This T cell receptor beta chain is from a study of T cells in Graves' hyperthyroidism and ophthalmopathy. V dropped 0 bases and J dropped 7 bases, with 10 bases sitting between them. Germline CDR1 and CDR2: DFQATT and SNEGSKA (reference sequence). This CDR3 spans 14 amino acids. In its sample, this clonotype was seen a few times. Amplified TCR beta CDR3 regions came from RNA transcripts. Initially, a first-round RT-PCR of the TCR CDR3 employed the HTBI primer set. MiXCR, applied by TCRdb to the multiplex PCR reads, yields one record per CDR3 protein. The table lists 360,000 or so distinct CDR3 sequences, approximately 16% of them singletons.

The rearrangement links TRBV20-1 to TRBJ1-6, with D maybe TRBD1 (5 bases). This clonotype was sampled from a woman aged 55-70 years with Graves' ophthalmopathy. Sequencing used blood. CDR3 sequence reads: CSARDAGQNSPLHF. Written as DNA, the CDR3 is TGCAGTGCTAGAGATGCAGGGCAAAATTCACCCCTCCACTTT.